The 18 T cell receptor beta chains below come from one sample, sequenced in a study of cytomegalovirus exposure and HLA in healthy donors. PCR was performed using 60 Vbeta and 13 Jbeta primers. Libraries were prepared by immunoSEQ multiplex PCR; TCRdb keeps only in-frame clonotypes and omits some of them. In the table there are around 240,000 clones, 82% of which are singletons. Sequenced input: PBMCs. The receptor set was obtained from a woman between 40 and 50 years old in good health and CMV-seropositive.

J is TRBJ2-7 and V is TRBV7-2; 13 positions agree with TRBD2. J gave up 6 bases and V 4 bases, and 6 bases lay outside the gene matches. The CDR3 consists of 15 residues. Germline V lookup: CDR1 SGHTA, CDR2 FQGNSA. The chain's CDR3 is CASSSGLAGVGEQYF. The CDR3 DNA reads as TGTGCCAGCAGCTCAGGACTAGCGGGAGTAGGCGAGCAGTACTTC.

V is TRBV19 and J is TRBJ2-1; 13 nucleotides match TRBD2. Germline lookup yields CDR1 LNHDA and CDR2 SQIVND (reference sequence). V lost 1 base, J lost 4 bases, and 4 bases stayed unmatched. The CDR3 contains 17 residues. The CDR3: CASSIVTSGGRYNEQFF. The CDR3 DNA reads TGTGCCAGTAGTATAGTGACTAGCGGGGGGAGATACAATGAGCAGTTCTTC. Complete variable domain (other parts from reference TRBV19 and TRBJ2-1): DGGITQSPKYLFRKEGQNVTLSCEQNLNHDAMYWYRQDPGQGLRLIYYSQIVNDFQKGDIAEGYSVSREKKESFPLTVTSAQKNPTAFYLCASSIVTSGGRYNEQFFGPGTRLTVL.

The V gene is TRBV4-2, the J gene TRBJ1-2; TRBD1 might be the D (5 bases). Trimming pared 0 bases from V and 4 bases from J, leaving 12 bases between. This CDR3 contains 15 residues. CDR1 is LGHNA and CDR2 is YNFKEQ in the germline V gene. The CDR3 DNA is TGTGCCAGCAGCCAAGAAGGGACTTCTTCCTATGGCTACACCTTC. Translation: CASSQEGTSSYGYTF.

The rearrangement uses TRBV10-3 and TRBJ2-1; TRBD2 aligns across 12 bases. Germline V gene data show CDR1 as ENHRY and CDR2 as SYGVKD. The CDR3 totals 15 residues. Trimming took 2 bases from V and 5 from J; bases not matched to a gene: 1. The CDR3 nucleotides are TGTGCCATCAGTGAGGGACTAGCGGGAAACAATGAGCAGTTCTTC. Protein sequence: CAISEGLAGNNEQFF.

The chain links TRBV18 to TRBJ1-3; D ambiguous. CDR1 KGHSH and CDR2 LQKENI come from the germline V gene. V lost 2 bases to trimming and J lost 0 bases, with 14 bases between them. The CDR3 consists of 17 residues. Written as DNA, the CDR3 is TGTGCCAGCTCACCAGTGGGCCTTACTAGCTCTGGAAACACCATATATTTT. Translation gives CASSPVGLTSSGNTIYF.

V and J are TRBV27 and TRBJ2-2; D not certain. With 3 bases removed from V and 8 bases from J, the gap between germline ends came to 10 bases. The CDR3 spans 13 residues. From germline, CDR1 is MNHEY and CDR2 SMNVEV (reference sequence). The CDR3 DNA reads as TGTGCCAGCAGTTTCCTTGTCGAGGGGGAGCTGTTTTTT. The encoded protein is CASSFLVEGELFF.

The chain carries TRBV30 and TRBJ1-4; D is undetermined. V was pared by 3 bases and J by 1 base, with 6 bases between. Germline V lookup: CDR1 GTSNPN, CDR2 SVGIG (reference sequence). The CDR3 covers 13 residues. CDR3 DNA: TGTGCCTGGAGCCTCCTAACTAATGAAAAACTGTTTTTT. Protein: CAWSLLTNEKLFF. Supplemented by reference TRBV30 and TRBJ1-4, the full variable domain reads SQTIHQWPATLVQPVGSPLSLECTVEGTSNPNLYWYRQAAGRGLQLLFYSVGIGQISSEVPQNLSASRPQDRQFILSSKKLLLSDSGFYLCAWSLLTNEKLFFGSGTQLSVL.

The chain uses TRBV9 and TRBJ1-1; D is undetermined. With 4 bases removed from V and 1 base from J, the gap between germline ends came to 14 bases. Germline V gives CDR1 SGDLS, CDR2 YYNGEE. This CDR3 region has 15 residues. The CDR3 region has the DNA TGTGCCAGCAGCCAAGTTGCCCGCGCGAACACTGAAGCTTTCTTT. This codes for CASSQVARANTEAFF.

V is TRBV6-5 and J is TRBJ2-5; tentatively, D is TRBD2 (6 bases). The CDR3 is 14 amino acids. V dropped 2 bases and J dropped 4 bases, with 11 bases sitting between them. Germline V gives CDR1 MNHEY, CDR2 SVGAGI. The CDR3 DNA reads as TGTGCCAGCAGTTACAGAAAGGGAGGAGAGACCCAGTACTTC. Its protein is CASSYRKGGETQYF.

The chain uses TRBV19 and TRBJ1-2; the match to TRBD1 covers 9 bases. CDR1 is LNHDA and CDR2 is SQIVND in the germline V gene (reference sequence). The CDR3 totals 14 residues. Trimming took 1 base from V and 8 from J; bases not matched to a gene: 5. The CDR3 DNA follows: TGTGCCAGTAGTATAGGAGGGACAGGGCGAGGCTACACCTTC. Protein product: CASSIGGTGRGYTF.

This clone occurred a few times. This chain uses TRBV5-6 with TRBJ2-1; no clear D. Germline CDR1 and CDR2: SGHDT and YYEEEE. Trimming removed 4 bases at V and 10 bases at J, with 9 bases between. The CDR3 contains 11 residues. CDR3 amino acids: CASSTWLEQFF. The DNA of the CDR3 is TGTGCCAGCAGCACGTGGCTGGAGCAGTTCTTC.

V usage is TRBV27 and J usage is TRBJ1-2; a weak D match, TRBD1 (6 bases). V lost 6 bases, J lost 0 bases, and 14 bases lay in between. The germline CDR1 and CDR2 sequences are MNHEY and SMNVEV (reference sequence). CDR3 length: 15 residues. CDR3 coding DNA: TGTGCCAGCAGGCGACAGGCGAAAGCTAACTATGGCTACACCTTC. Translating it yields CASRRQAKANYGYTF.

The CDR3 is CASSPDRAIYGYTF. The CDR3 DNA reads TGTGCCAGCAGCCCGGACAGGGCGATCTATGGCTACACCTTC. The rearrangement uses TRBV6-1 and TRBJ1-2, with 8 bases lining up with TRBD1. The ends lost 6 bases at V and 4 bases at J; junction bases unmatched: 7. Germline V gives CDR1 MNHNS, CDR2 SASEGT. There are 14 residues in the CDR3.

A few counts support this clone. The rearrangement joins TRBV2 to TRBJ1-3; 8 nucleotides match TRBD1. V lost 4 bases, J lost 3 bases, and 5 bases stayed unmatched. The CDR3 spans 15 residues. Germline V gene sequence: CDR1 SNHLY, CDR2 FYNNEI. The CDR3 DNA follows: TGTGCCAGCAGTGGTACAGGGGGAAGTGGAAACACCATATATTTT. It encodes CASSGTGGSGNTIYF.

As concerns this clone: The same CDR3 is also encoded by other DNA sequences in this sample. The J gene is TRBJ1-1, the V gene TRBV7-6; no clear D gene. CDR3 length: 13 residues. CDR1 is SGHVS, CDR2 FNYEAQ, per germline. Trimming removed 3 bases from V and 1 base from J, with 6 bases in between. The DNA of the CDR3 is TGTGCCAGCAGCTTGGCGGGGAACACTGAAGCTTTCTTT. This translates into CASSLAGNTEAFF.

The chain's CDR3 is CASSPTSPYLGGPEAFF. In DNA, the CDR3 is TGTGCCAGCTCACCCACCAGTCCATATTTGGGGGGGCCTGAAGCTTTCTTT. The chain couples TRBV18 to TRBJ1-1; tentative D call: TRBD1 (6 bases). The germline V gene has CDR1 KGHSH and CDR2 LQKENI. This CDR3 has 17 residues. Trimming shortened V by 3 bases and J by 6 bases, and 23 bases separated the two germline ends.

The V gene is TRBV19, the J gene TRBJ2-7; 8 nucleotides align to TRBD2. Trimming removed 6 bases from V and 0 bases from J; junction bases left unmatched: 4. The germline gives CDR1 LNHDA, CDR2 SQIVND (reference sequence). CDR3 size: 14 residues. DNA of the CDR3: TGTGCCAGTAGCCCGGGGGGGTCCTCCTACGAGCAGTACTTC. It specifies CASSPGGSSYEQYF. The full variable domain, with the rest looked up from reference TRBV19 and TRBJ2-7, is DGGITQSPKYLFRKEGQNVTLSCEQNLNHDAMYWYRQDPGQGLRLIYYSQIVNDFQKGDIAEGYSVSREKKESFPLTVTSAQKNPTAFYLCASSPGGSSYEQYFGPGTRLTVT.

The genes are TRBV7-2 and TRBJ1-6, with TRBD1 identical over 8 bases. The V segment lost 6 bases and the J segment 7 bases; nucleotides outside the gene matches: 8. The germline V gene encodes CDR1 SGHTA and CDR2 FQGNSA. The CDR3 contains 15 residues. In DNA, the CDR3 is TGTGCCAGCAGATTCCGACAGGGGAACAATTCACCCCTCCACTTT. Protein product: CASRFRQGNNSPLHF.